This T cell receptor beta chain is from a study of blood T cell repertoires in COVID-19. At the level of the study: Some COVID-19 samples were acute and others convalescent; all came from the United States, Italy and Spain. From T cells, B-cell-depleted T cells, or PBMCs came the material, which was cDNA or gDNA.

Original processing notes: Nucleated cell counts were estimated from reference gene primer amplification. The repertoire was sequenced with immunoSEQ multiplex PCR; TCRdb's copy has only in-frame clones and lacks some. That table gives V, J and clone size, and the DNA gave D and trimming. The sample holds 200,000 to 300,000 clones, about three quarters seen once. The sample comprised peripheral blood. The clonotype originates from a woman older than 75 with acute or convalescent COVID-19.

CDR3 in DNA: TGCGCCAGCAGCTTCAGGGGGGTGGACTACGAGCAGTACTTC. Protein product: CASSFRGVDYEQYF. The chain recombines TRBV5-1 with TRBJ2-7, with D possibly matching TRBD1 (7 bases). V gave up 2 bases and J gave up 3 bases, with 12 bases separating them. Germline CDR1 and CDR2: SGHRS and YFSETQ. The CDR3 spans 14 residues.